These 19 T cell receptor beta chains originate from one sample sequenced in a study of T-cell reconstitution after alpha-beta-depleted transplantation in children. A library of TCRbeta sequences, prepared with unique molecular identifiers, was generated. TCRdb processed the PCR reads anew with MiXCR; each CDR3 protein has one entry. Of about 640,000 distinct CDR3 sequences listed, around 17% are singletons. Sequences were derived from PBMCs from the stem cell graft donor, sampled from the stem cell graft. The receptors here all came from a human donor who donated a stem cell graft to a child with acute myeloid leukemia.

This clonotype was seen ten or more times. J is TRBJ2-3 and V is TRBV29-1; 7 bases fit TRBD1. This CDR3 spans 15 amino acids. Germline-derived CDR1 and CDR2 are SQVTM and ANQGSEA. Trimming removed 6 bases from V and 9 bases from J; junction bases left unmatched: 18. CDR3 sequence (DNA): TGCAGCGTCGGTGACAGGGTAAATTCGATAGGAACGCAGTATTTT. As protein: CSVGDRVNSIGTQYF.

This clonotype was counted many times. The chain joins TRBV29-1 to TRBJ2-1; D ambiguous. This CDR3 is built from 13 residues. Between the trimmed V and J ends, which lost 2 bases and 2 bases, there was a span of 7 bases. Germline CDR1 is SQVTM and CDR2 is ANQGSEA. In DNA form, the CDR3 reads TGCAGCGTTGAATCCCCGACCTACAATGAGCAGTTCTTC. Protein: CSVESPTYNEQFF.

Details on this clonotype: A much bigger clone sits one base away, suggesting this may be a read error. The chain combines TRBV6-5 with TRBJ1-1; D is unclear. This CDR3 region has 17 residues. Germline V CDR1 and CDR2: MNHEY, SVGAGI. The V gene lost 2 bases and the J gene lost 0 bases, with 16 bases spanning the gap. CDR3 coding DNA: TGTGCCAGCAGTTACACGATGTTGTTGGGATTGAACACTGAAGCTTTCTTT. It translates to CASSYTMLLGLNTEAFF.

The table lists this clonotype with a few counts. This chain joins TRBV20-1 and TRBJ2-7; D unresolved. Germline-derived CDR1 and CDR2 are DFQATT and SNEGSKA (reference sequence). There are 15 residues in the CDR3. V was trimmed by 0 bases and J by 0 bases, leaving 12 bases between them. The CDR3 DNA follows: TGCAGTGCTAGAGATCACCTCATTAGCTCCTACGAGCAGTACTTC. Residues: CSARDHLISSYEQYF.

This clonotype was detected many times. The chain employs TRBV5-4 and TRBJ1-6, with D possibly TRBD1 on 5 matching bases. This CDR3 region has 15 residues. Germline assignment: CDR1 SGHNT and CDR2 YYREEE (reference sequence). Trimming cost V 0 bases and J 6 bases, with 10 bases left between them. CDR3 in DNA: TGTGCCAGCAGCTTGGACAGGTTTCTTAATTCACCCCTCCACTTT. This gives the protein CASSLDRFLNSPLHF. Combining the CDR3 with reference TRBV5-4 and TRBJ1-6 gives the whole variable domain ETGVTQSPTHLIKTRGQQVTLRCSSQSGHNTVSWYQQALGQGPQFIFQYYREEENGRGNFPPRFSGLQFPNYSSELNVNALELDDSALYLCASSLDRFLNSPLHFGNGTRLTVT.

This clonotype showed up many times. This chain joins TRBV6-6 and TRBJ1-1; D might be TRBD1 (5 bases). Trimming pared 7 bases from V and 5 bases from J, leaving 14 bases between. The CDR3 is made up of 13 amino acids. Germline-derived CDR1 and CDR2 are MNHNY and SVGAGI (reference sequence). The CDR3, as DNA: TGTGCCAGCACAGGCCCGGACATAACTGAAGCTTTCTTT. Amino acid sequence: CASTGPDITEAFF.

This chain joins TRBV25-1 and TRBJ2-6, with TRBD2 as a possible D gene (6 bases). The germline V and J ends were trimmed by 1 base and 3 bases, with 13 bases remaining between them. This CDR3 region has 17 residues. Germline CDR1 reads MGHDK; CDR2 reads SYGVNS. CDR3: CASSELVGGVGANVLTF. CDR3 nucleotides: TGTGCCAGCAGTGAATTAGTAGGCGGGGTTGGGGCCAACGTCCTGACTTTC.

Ten or more counts support this clonotype. The rearrangement links TRBV20-1 to TRBJ2-7; 9 nucleotides agree with TRBD1. Germline CDR1 and CDR2: DFQATT and SNEGSKA (reference sequence). The CDR3 consists of 13 residues. J was trimmed by 3 bases and V by 6 bases; bases with no gene match: 6. CDR3: CSANTGGYYEQYF. CDR3 bases: TGCAGTGCCAACACAGGGGGCTACTACGAGCAGTACTTC.

This clonotype has at least ten counts. V is TRBV6-5 and J is TRBJ1-1; unclear D gene. CDR1 is MNHEY and CDR2 is SVGAGI in the germline V gene. The CDR3 runs to 14 residues. The ends were cut back, 2 bases at V and 1 base at J, with 8 bases in the middle. CDR3 residues: CASSYEGENTEAFF. DNA for the CDR3: TGTGCCAGCAGTTACGAGGGCGAGAACACTGAAGCTTTCTTT.

The gene calls are TRBV5-1 and TRBJ2-1; D unresolved. CDR3 size: 12 residues. V lost 0 bases and J lost 8, with 6 bases in between. Looked up from germline, CDR1 is SGHRS and CDR2 is YFSETQ. The CDR3 sequence: CASSLVTYEQFF. The CDR3 region has the DNA TGCGCCAGCAGCTTGGTCACGTATGAGCAGTTCTTC.

The chain employs TRBV20-1 and TRBJ2-3, with 14 bases that match TRBD2. This CDR3 has 20 residues. Germline V gives CDR1 DFQATT, CDR2 SNEGSKA (reference sequence). V lost 0 bases, J lost 0 bases, and 11 bases stayed unmatched. The CDR3 here is CSARDRTSGGPYLSTDTQYF. CDR3 nucleotides: TGCAGTGCTAGAGATCGGACTAGCGGGGGGCCCTACTTGAGCACAGATACGCAGTATTTT.

In this sample, this clonotype turned up many times. J is TRBJ1-1 and V is TRBV20-1; D remains ambiguous. The CDR3 has 12 amino acids. The V end was cut by 3 bases, the J end by 6 bases, with 11 bases between. Looked up from germline, CDR1 is DFQATT and CDR2 is SNEGSKA (reference sequence). In nucleotides, the CDR3 is TGCAGTGCTAGGCGGAATCACGCTGAAGCTTTCTTT. This sequence encodes CSARRNHAEAFF.

This clonotype showed up just a few times. The genes are TRBV20-1 and TRBJ2-1; 10 bases are a match to TRBD2. The V segment lost 6 bases and the J segment 0 bases; nucleotides outside the gene matches: 14. This CDR3 is 18 amino acids long. The germline gives CDR1 DFQATT, CDR2 SNEGSKA (reference sequence). The DNA for the CDR3 is TGCAGTGCCGGTGCTGGTAGCGGGGGGCGGAGCTCCTACAATGAGCAGTTCTTC. This encodes CSAGAGSGGRSSYNEQFF.

This clonotype has more than one count but fewer than ten. V gene TRBV7-9 combines with J gene TRBJ1-2, with a weak D call TRBD1 (5 bases). The CDR3 is 13 amino acids. Trimming stripped 5 bases from V and 2 bases from J, with 9 bases between. CDR1 is SEHNR and CDR2 is FQNEAQ in the germline V gene (reference sequence). CDR3 loop: CASSPRGNYGYTF. In DNA form, the CDR3 reads TGTGCCAGCAGCCCTCGGGGCAACTATGGCTACACCTTC.

This clonotype was seen more than once but under ten times. The chain links TRBV20-1 to TRBJ1-1, with D uncertain. Trimming took 1 base from V and 4 from J, leaving 10 bases between them. Germline-derived CDR1 and CDR2 are DFQATT and SNEGSKA (reference sequence). The CDR3 totals 13 residues. CDR3 in amino acids: CSARAVGSTEAFF. The CDR3 coding sequence is TGCAGTGCTAGAGCCGTGGGTAGCACTGAAGCTTTCTTT.

This clonotype has just a few counts. The rearrangement joins TRBV7-2 to TRBJ2-3; D is tentatively TRBD1 or TRBD2 (5 bases each). Germline CDR1 and CDR2: SGHTA and FQGNSA. Trimming took off 2 bases at V and 0 bases at J, with 6 bases between the two ends. The CDR3 has 14 residues. The CDR3 bases are TGTGCCAGCAGCTTATGGGGGAGCACAGATACGCAGTATTTT. It codes for CASSLWGSTDTQYF. Filled out from reference TRBV7-2 and TRBJ2-3, the complete variable domain reads GAGVSQSPSNKVTEKGKDVELRCDPISGHTALYWYRQSLGQGLEFLIYFQGNSAPDKSGLPSDRFSAERTGGSVSTLTIQRTQQEDSAVYLCASSLWGSTDTQYFGPGTRLTVL.

This clonotype appeared many times. J is TRBJ1-2 and V is TRBV4-3, with a weak D call TRBD1 (5 bases). This CDR3 has 16 residues. V was trimmed by 0 bases and J by 6 bases, leaving 17 bases between them. Germline V lookup: CDR1 LGHNA, CDR2 YSLEER. The chain's CDR3 is CASSQDRTGGVHGYTF. CDR3 sequence (DNA): TGCGCCAGCAGCCAAGATCGAACAGGAGGAGTCCATGGCTACACCTTC.

This clonotype showed up many times. V is TRBV20-1 and J is TRBJ2-5; D gene unclear. The CDR3 loop spans 10 amino acids. CDR1 is DFQATT, CDR2 SNEGSKA, per germline (reference sequence). V was trimmed by 6 bases and J by 2 bases, leaving 4 bases between them. CDR3 sequence (DNA): TGCAGTGCGCCACAAGAGACCCAGTACTTC. Its translation is CSAPQETQYF.

This clonotype was seen a few times. The chain couples TRBV6-2 or TRBV6-3 to TRBJ1-2; 10 bases match TRBD1. The junction had 10 bases not matched to a gene; V was cut back by 6 bases and J by 6 bases. This CDR3 has 15 amino acids. Germline V gene data show CDR1 as MNHEY and CDR2 as SVGEGT. CDR3 loop: CASSRDRGRMDGYTF. CDR3 bases: TGTGCCAGCAGCCGCGACAGGGGGCGTATGGATGGCTACACCTTC.